This entry features one TCR beta chain sequence. Antigen specificity is unknown. This CDR3 contains 14 residues. Trimming removed 4 bases from V and 4 bases from J, with 12 bases in between. The germline V gene has CDR1 SGDLS and CDR2 YYNGEE. These data originate in a study of cytomegalovirus exposure and HLA in healthy donors. Looking at the study overall: From donors who were HLA-typed, an early data release held around 80 million unique TCRs.

Broader study findings: Analysis was performed later, and it showed HLA-associated TCR beta chains to be more clonally expanded than equally common others. Several of the most significant clusters appeared, in a later analysis, to be linked to common viral pathogens. The classifier reportedly diagnosed cytomegalovirus status with high specificity and sensitivity.

With 60 Vbeta and 13 Jbeta primers, the PCR was carried out. Measured with immunoSEQ multiplex PCR; TCRdb has only the in-frame clones, and not every one. The table includes about 89,000 clones, about 89% detected once. Material for sequencing was PBMCs. The chain combines TRBV9 with TRBJ1-5, with D maybe TRBD1 (5 bases). The clonotype originates from a man aged 25 to 40 in good health and CMV-seropositive. The CDR3 region is CASSSHPGNQPQHF. CDR3 DNA sequence: TGTGCCAGCAGCTCCCATCCAGGGAATCAGCCCCAGCATTTT.